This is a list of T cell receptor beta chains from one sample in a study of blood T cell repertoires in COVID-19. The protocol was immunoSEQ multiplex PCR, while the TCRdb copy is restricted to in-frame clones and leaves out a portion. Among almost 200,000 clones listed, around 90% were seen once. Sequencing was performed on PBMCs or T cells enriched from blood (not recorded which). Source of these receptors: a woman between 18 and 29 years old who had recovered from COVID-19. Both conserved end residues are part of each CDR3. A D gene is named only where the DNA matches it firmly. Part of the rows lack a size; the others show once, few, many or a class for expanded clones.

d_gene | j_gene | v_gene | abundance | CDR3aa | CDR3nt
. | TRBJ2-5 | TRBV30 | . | CAWELLETQYF | TGTGCCTGGGAATTACTGGAGACCCAGTACTTC
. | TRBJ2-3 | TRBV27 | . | CASSFRDTQYF | TGTGCCAGCAGTTTCCGGGATACGCAGTATTTT
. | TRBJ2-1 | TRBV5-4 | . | CASRPETAEYNEQFF | TGTGCCAGCAGGCCCGAGACGGCGGAATACAATGAGCAGTTCTTC
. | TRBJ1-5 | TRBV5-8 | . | CASSAGLNQPQHF | TGTGCCAGCAGCGCGGGCCTGAATCAGCCCCAGCATTTT
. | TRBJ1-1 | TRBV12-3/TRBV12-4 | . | CASSLTAEAFF | TGTGCCAGCAGTTTGACAGCTGAAGCTTTCTTT
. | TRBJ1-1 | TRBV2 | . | CASSANSVLNTEAFF | TGTGCCAGCAGTGCCAATTCGGTCCTGAACACTGAAGCTTTCTTT
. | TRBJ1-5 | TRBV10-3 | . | CAILTSDQPQHF | TGTGCCATCTTGACTTCGGATCAGCCCCAGCATTTT
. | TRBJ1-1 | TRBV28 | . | CASSFILANTEAFF | TGTGCCAGCAGTTTTATATTGGCGAACACTGAAGCTTTCTTT
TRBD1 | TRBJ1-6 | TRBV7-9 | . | CASSYRTGLSNSPLHF | TGTGCCAGCAGCTACAGGACAGGATTAAGTAATTCACCCCTCCACTTT
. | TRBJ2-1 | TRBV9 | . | CASSGPINEQFF | TGTGCCAGCAGCGGCCCTATTAATGAGCAGTTCTTC
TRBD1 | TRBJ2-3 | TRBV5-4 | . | CASQTVQGATDTQYF | TGTGCCAGCCAAACGGTCCAGGGGGCAACAGATACGCAGTATTTT
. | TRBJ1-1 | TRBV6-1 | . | CASSEGSLGQNTEAFF | TGTGCCAGCAGTGAAGGGAGTTTGGGACAGAACACTGAAGCTTTCTTT
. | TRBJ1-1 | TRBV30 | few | CAWSVSFDRMNTEAFF | TGTGCCTGGAGTGTCTCTTTTGACAGGATGAACACTGAAGCTTTCTTT
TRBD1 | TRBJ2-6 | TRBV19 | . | CASSSGSRDRPVRANVLTF | TGTGCCAGTAGTTCAGGGTCGCGGGACAGGCCAGTGCGGGCCAACGTCCTGACTTTC
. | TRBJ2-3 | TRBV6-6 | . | CASGGSTDTQYF | TGTGCCAGTGGGGGGAGCACAGATACGCAGTATTTT
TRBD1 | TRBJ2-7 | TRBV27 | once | CASSWDRQSEQYF | TGTGCCAGCAGTTGGGACAGGCAGTCGGAGCAGTACTTC
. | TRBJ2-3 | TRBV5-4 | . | CASSLRTSTDTQYF | TGTGCCAGCAGCCTTAGAACTAGCACAGATACGCAGTATTTT
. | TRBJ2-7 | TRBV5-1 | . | CASRGGGYEQYF | TGCGCCAGCAGAGGAGGAGGCTACGAGCAGTACTTC
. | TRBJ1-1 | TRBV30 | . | CAWRGDTHTEAFF | TGTGCCTGGAGAGGGGACACTCACACTGAAGCTTTCTTT
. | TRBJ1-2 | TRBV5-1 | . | CASSRDSYGYTF | TGCGCCAGCAGCCGAGACAGCTATGGCTACACCTTC